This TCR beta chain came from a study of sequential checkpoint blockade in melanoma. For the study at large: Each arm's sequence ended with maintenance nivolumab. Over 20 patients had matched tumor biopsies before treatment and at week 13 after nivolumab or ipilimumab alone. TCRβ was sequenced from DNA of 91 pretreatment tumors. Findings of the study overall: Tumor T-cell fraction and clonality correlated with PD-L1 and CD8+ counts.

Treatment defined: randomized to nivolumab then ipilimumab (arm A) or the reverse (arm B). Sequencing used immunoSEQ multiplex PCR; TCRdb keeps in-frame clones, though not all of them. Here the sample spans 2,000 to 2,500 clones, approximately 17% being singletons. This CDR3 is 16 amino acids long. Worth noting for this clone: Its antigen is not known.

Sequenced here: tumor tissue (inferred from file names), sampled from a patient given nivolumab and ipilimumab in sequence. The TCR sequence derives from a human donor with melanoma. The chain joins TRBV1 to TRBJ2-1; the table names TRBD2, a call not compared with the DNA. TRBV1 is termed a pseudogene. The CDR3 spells CASSQDGGYSYNEQFF. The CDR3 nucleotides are TGCGCCAGCAGCCAAGATGGCGGATACTCCTACAATGAGCAGTTCTTC.